This TCR beta chain was documented in a study of T cell responses to AZD1222 COVID-19 vaccine. Trimming took 0 bases from V and 0 from J, leaving 5 bases between them. Germline V gene sequence: CDR1 MNHEY, CDR2 SVGAGI. This CDR3 comprises 15 residues. The assay was immunoSEQ multiplex PCR, and TCRdb's table has in-frame clones only and misses some. The table lists 130,000 to 150,000 clones, approximately 91% of them singletons. This receptor was obtained from an adult who received the AZD1222 COVID-19 vaccine. This sample comprised peripheral blood, obtained 28 days after the second AZD1222 dose. V usage is TRBV6-5 and J usage is TRBJ1-4; D remains unclear. The CDR3 sequence: CASSYSSATNEKLFF. The DNA for the CDR3 is TGTGCCAGCAGTTACTCGTCAGCAACTAATGAAAAACTGTTTTTT.